This T cell receptor (beta chain) was obtained from a study of shared clonotypes between healthy human individuals (TCRdb year 2020). Some background on the complete study: The cohort comprised two women and a few men aged 18 to 49 years. For each donor, three plates each were used for CD4 naive and CD4 memory, two plates were used for CD8 naive, and one plate was used for CD8 memory. The study deeply sequenced blood TCR repertoires of about 5 healthy adults to estimate repertoire size and the extent of clonotype sharing between individuals. Libraries were prepared and TCR repertoires were sequenced by different laboratories using diverse techniques, in order to increase sequencing depth and limit assay-specific biases. Between about 0.85 and 10 billion PBMCs per donor were obtained by leukapheresis. Study-level results and caveats: About 5% of naive CD4, 3.5% of naive CD8, 2% to 2.5% of memory CD4, and about 0.4% of memory CD8 clonotypes were shared across several donors. Rarefaction of sorted-subset datasets indicated incomplete sequencing despite the large sequencing depth. Sampling was restricted to blood, and TCR repertoires in tissue are likely to differ from TCR repertoires in blood. Because the study included only a small number of donors, the genetic and exposure-history diversity represented was limited. Pairwise subsampling indicated that sequencing depth was expected to affect the degree of clonotype sharing among donors. Clonotypes shared by all four sorted-subset donors showed higher generation probabilities than non-shared clonotypes. Naive subsets generally had larger estimated clonotype richness than memory subsets.

The donors were healthy, HIV-negative adults with no recently reported acute infections or vaccinations. All donors were Caucasian adults living in Nashville, Tennessee, USA. CD4+ T cells were enriched through magnetic negative selection, after which naive cells were positively selected on CD45RA and the remaining negative fraction served as the memory subset. Blood was obtained by leukapheresis, after which PBMCs were separated by Ficoll-Histopaque density gradient centrifugation and cryopreserved in liquid nitrogen vapor phase. Analytical flow cytometry was used to check the purity and quantity of every magnetically sorted T cell population. Each sorted fraction had its genomic DNA isolated and then quantified by UV absorbance on a Nanodrop 2000c. About this clone itself: Its binding antigen is unknown. Base qualities are not at hand, and no much larger clone is one base apart.

The germline V gene specifies MGHRA as CDR1 and YSYEKL as CDR2. Taken from cysteine to phenylalanine, the CDR3 has 16 residues. Only the CDR3 portion is preserved as DNA: 48 bases, with reading frame beginning at the first base. Using the deep immunoSEQ assay, multiplex PCR amplified TCR CDR3 regions from genomic DNA. For each cell subset, the extracted genomic DNA was distributed evenly across all wells of several immunoSEQ 96-well plates, and each plate served as one replicate. For sorted subsets, approximately 210 ng of genomic DNA, equivalent to about 30,000 T cell genomes, went into each replicate PCR. Purified libraries were measured with a Qubit 3.0 fluorometer, size-checked on a Bioanalyzer 2100, and measured again with the KAPA Library Quantification kit. Each immunoSEQ 96-well plate was sequenced on its own single-read 150-cycle Illumina NextSeq 550 flow cell. Turning to the authors' computational methods: Because only junctional sequences without quality scores were contained in the immunoSEQ output, filtering matching that applied to full-length reads could not be performed. To assign V/J genes and CDR3, sequences were annotated against IMGT germline references using PyIR, a Python wrapper for IgBLAST v1.9. Reads were removed for weak V/J assignments (E-value above 1e-6), missing CDR3, stop codons, out-of-frame junctions, or ambiguous translated residues. V3J clonotypes were defined as sequences sharing an identical inferred V gene, J gene, and CDR3 amino acid sequence. Percentage overlap between repertoires was calculated by dividing the number of shared unique clonotypes by the size of the smaller repertoire. Repertoire richness was assessed with RTK rarefaction, the Chao1 estimator, and Recon v2.1 estimates of unobserved clonotypes. Generation probabilities were computed with OLGA for all TCRbeta clonotypes obtained by the gDNA method from several donors. TCRdb obtained this table from immuneACCESS and retained in-frame rearrangements with V and J assigned. These tables miss some clones; where compared with another copy, unresolved V genes account for less than half of the shortfall, and the remainder is unexplained. That table furnishes V, J and clone size, whereas the DNA furnished D and trimming. This sample comprises over 400,000 clones, approximately 94% of them detected only once. The ten largest clonotypes hold around 0.066% of the sample.

Recombination linked TRBV4-1 to TRBJ2-5, and 12 junctional nucleotides match TRBD2. The J call is in doubt because the DNA end fits TRBJ2-7 better. This receptor was obtained from a woman in her twenties or thirties in good health. The source material was naive CD4+ T cells sorted from blood. According to the study, the label for this sample's cell subset or site signals: CD45RA+ positively selected. The CDR3 protein is CASTLLAGGRVREQYF. The DNA reads TGCGCCAGCACGCTTCTAGCGGGAGGGAGAGTCCGCGAGCAGTACTTC.